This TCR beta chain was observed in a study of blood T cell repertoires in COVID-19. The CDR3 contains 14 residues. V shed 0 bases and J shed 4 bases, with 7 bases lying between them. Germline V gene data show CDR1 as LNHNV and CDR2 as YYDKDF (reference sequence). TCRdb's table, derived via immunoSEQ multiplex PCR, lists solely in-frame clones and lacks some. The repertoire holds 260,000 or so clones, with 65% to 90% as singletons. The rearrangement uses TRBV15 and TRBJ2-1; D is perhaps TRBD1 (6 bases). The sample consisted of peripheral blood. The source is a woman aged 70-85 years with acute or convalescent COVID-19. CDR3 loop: CATSRDGQYNEQFF. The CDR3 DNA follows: TGTGCCACCAGCAGAGATGGACAGTACAATGAGCAGTTCTTC. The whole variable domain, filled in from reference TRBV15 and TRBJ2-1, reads DAMVIQNPRYQVTQFGKPVTLSCSQTLNHNVMYWYQQKSSQAPKLLFHYYDKDFNNEADTPDNFQSRRPNTSFCFLDIRSPGLGDTAMYLCATSRDGQYNEQFFGPGTRLTVL.